These 24 T cell receptor beta chains originate from one sample sequenced in a study of post-analysis software for immune sequencing data. Study-wide findings and caveats: Compared with controls, patients had more of about five TRBV segments, including TRBV5-6, TRBV5-1 and TRBV20-1.

Libraries were made from TCR beta cDNA, and they carried unique molecular identifiers. Each CDR3 protein is one row after TCRdb ran MiXCR on the PCR reads. Seen here are about 770,000 distinct CDR3 sequences, roughly 46% observed once, and the top ten hold approximately 5%. No antigens are known for them. The sequenced material came from blood. Source of these receptors: a girl aged 10-17 years with multiple sclerosis.

This clonotype was observed a few times. The chain has TRBV7-9 and TRBJ2-1, with 11 bases aligning to TRBD2. Germline CDR1 and CDR2: SEHNR and FQNEAQ (reference sequence). This CDR3 has 16 residues. Trimming cost V 2 bases and J 6 bases; bases outside gene matches: 6. The CDR3 loop is CASSLPLAGEINEQFF. The DNA for the CDR3 is TGTGCCAGCAGCTTACCACTAGCGGGAGAAATCAATGAGCAGTTCTTC. The variable domain in full, with the rest retrieved from reference TRBV7-9 and TRBJ2-1, is DTGVSQNPRHKITKRGQNVTFRCDPISEHNRLYWYRQTLGQGPEFLTYFQNEAQLEKSRLLSDRFSAERPKGSFSTLEIQRTEQGDSAMYLCASSLPLAGEINEQFFGPGTRLTVL.

This clonotype occurred once. The conserved phenylalanine or tryptophan normally closing the CDR3 is absent here, so this likely arose from a read error. The CDR3: CASSHPGTDNEQFV. DNA of the CDR3: TGCGCCAGCAGCCACCCTGGGACAGACAATGAGCAGTTCGTC. The gene calls are TRBV4-3 and TRBJ2-1, with TRBD1 identical over 7 bases. Trimming removed 3 bases from V and 5 bases from J; junction bases left unmatched: 4. The CDR3 is 14 amino acids. The germline V gene has CDR1 LGHNA and CDR2 YSLEER.

The genes are TRBV5-1 and TRBJ2-3, with D perhaps matching TRBD2 (5 bases). The V end was cut by 0 bases, the J end by 6 bases, with 17 bases between. Germline V gene data show CDR1 as SGHRS and CDR2 as YFSETQ. The CDR3 covers 16 residues. CDR3 loop: CASSLAGMSRLDTQYF. CDR3 in DNA: TGCGCCAGCAGCTTGGCGGGGATGAGTCGCTTGGATACGCAGTATTTT.

This chain links TRBV5-1 with TRBJ2-1; 9 nucleotides agree with TRBD1. V gave up 3 bases and J gave up 7 bases; unmatched junction bases: 11. The CDR3 is made up of 16 amino acids. Looked up from germline, CDR1 is SGHRS and CDR2 is YFSETQ. The CDR3 sequence is CASSSVVGTGQNEQFF. CDR3 bases: TGCGCCAGCAGCTCCGTAGTCGGGACAGGGCAAAATGAGCAGTTCTTC.

This clonotype was counted between two and nine times. This chain uses TRBV7-8 with TRBJ2-3, with 15 bases aligning to TRBD2. Germline assignment: CDR1 SGHVS and CDR2 FQNEAQ. V shed 5 bases and J 1 base; nucleotides not matched to a gene: 4. The CDR3 runs 17 residues. This CDR3 reads CASSGTSGRKGTDTQYF. CDR3 coding DNA: TGTGCCAGCAGCGGGACTAGCGGGAGGAAGGGCACAGATACGCAGTATTTT.

The V call is TRBV12-3 or TRBV12-4, the J call TRBJ2-7, with D uncertain. Trimming pared 2 bases from V and 3 bases from J, leaving 11 bases between. The CDR3 covers 14 residues. In nucleotides, the CDR3 is TGTGCCAGCAGTTTAATGTCAGGAATCTACGAGCAGTACTTC. Translating gives CASSLMSGIYEQYF.

This clonotype has just a few counts. This chain connects TRBV5-1 to TRBJ2-7; no clear D. The germline V and J ends were trimmed by 2 bases and 5 bases, with 8 bases remaining between them. This CDR3 region has 12 residues. Per germline, CDR1 SGHRS and CDR2 YFSETQ. The CDR3 protein is CASSFDYHEQYF. CDR3 in DNA: TGCGCCAGCAGCTTTGATTACCACGAGCAGTACTTC.

The chain employs TRBV20-1 and TRBJ2-7, with TRBD2 as a possible D gene (6 bases). V lost 5 bases to trimming and J lost 6 bases, with 14 bases between them. Looked up from germline, CDR1 is DFQATT and CDR2 is SNEGSKA (reference sequence). This CDR3 contains 12 residues. The CDR3 region has the DNA TGCAGTGCTTTTCCCACTAGCCGCGAGCAGTACTTC. This encodes CSAFPTSREQYF.

The chain couples TRBV5-5 to TRBJ1-2; no clear D gene. The CDR3 consists of 15 residues. In germline, CDR1 is SGHKS, CDR2 YYEKEE (reference sequence). With 4 bases removed from V and 2 bases from J, the gap between germline ends came to 15 bases. This CDR3 reads CASSVLEGPNYGYTF. Written as DNA, the CDR3 is TGTGCCAGCAGCGTGTTAGAAGGGCCCAACTATGGCTACACCTTC.

The V call is TRBV2, the J call TRBJ2-3; the D gene is possibly TRBD1 (5 bases). This CDR3 is built from 14 residues. V lost 10 bases, J lost 3 bases, and 17 bases lay in between. Looked up from germline, CDR1 is SNHLY and CDR2 is FYNNEI. Written as DNA, the CDR3 is TGTGCCAACAATCCCAGGGCTATTACAGATACGCAGTATTTT. Its protein is CANNPRAITDTQYF.

The V call is TRBV9, the J call TRBJ2-1, with 7 bases aligning to TRBD2. The germline gives CDR1 SGDLS, CDR2 YYNGEE. J gave up 4 bases and V 3 bases, and 1 base lay outside the gene matches. This CDR3 region has 13 residues. The CDR3: CASSAAGYNEQFF. In DNA, the CDR3 is TGTGCCAGCAGCGCAGCGGGGTACAATGAGCAGTTCTTC.

This clonotype turned up a few times. V and J are TRBV6-1 and TRBJ2-5; weak D call: TRBD2 (5 bases). The CDR3 contains 13 residues. Germline values: CDR1 MNHNS, CDR2 SASEGT. The germline V and J ends were trimmed by 10 bases and 5 bases, with 17 bases remaining between them. For the CDR3, the DNA is TGTGCCACCGGCGGGCTCCTGGGGGAGACCCAGTACTTC. Protein sequence: CATGGLLGETQYF.

In its sample, this clonotype was seen a few times. J is TRBJ2-1 and V is TRBV2; D is undetermined. The CDR3 runs 12 residues. The V gene lost 10 bases and the J gene lost 8 bases, with 15 bases spanning the gap. Germline V gives CDR1 SNHLY, CDR2 FYNNEI. Written as DNA, the CDR3 is TGTGCCACCCGAAAGGACGCGCATGAGCAGTTCTTC. It yields the protein CATRKDAHEQFF.

V and J are TRBV7-9 and TRBJ2-4; 8 nucleotides match TRBD1. Germline CDR1 SEHNR, CDR2 FQNEAQ (reference sequence). V gave up 8 bases and J gave up 3 bases; unmatched junction bases: 9. This CDR3 contains 15 residues. The CDR3 DNA is TGTGCCAGCGGCAGGGGGCCGTATGACAAAAACATTCAGTACTTC. This gives the protein CASGRGPYDKNIQYF.

The chain uses TRBV7-2 and TRBJ2-3; the match to TRBD2 covers 8 bases. CDR3 size: 14 residues. The ends lost 3 bases at V and 6 bases at J; junction bases unmatched: 5. From germline, CDR1 is SGHTA and CDR2 FQGNSA. The CDR3 is CASSFGAGGDTQYF. CDR3 DNA: TGTGCCAGCAGCTTCGGGGCGGGGGGTGATACGCAGTATTTT.

The J gene is TRBJ2-7, the V gene TRBV29-1; 7 nucleotides line up with TRBD2. This CDR3 is built from 12 residues. CDR1 is SQVTM, CDR2 ANQGSEA, per germline. J was trimmed by 3 bases and V by 7 bases; bases with no gene match: 6. The CDR3 loop is CSAGRTSYEQYF. CDR3 in DNA: TGCAGCGCTGGGCGGACTAGCTACGAGCAGTACTTC.

The chain employs TRBV10-3 and TRBJ2-3; 9 bases align to TRBD2. CDR3 length: 15 residues. Trimming took 7 bases from V and 0 from J; bases not matched to a gene: 5. CDR1 ENHRY and CDR2 SYGVKD come from the germline V gene. In DNA form, the CDR3 reads TGTGCCATCATGGGGACTAGCTCTAGCACAGATACGCAGTATTTT. It is translated as CAIMGTSSSTDTQYF.

V gene TRBV28 combines with J gene TRBJ1-5, with a possible D match to TRBD1 (5 bases). CDR1 MDHEN and CDR2 SYDVKM come from the germline V gene. The ends were cut back, 3 bases at V and 2 bases at J, with 14 bases in the middle. This CDR3 has 16 residues. The CDR3 protein is CASSFSQGIGNQPQHF. The CDR3 bases are TGTGCCAGCAGTTTCTCCCAGGGAATAGGCAATCAGCCCCAGCATTTT.

This clonotype was counted between two and nine times. The chain has TRBV12-3 or TRBV12-4 and TRBJ1-2, with D possibly being TRBD1 (6 bases). V was trimmed by 3 bases and J by 0 bases, leaving 8 bases between them. The CDR3 runs to 14 residues. CDR3 DNA sequence: TGTGCCAGCAGTTTTAGGGGGTCTAACTATGGCTACACCTTC. Translation gives CASSFRGSNYGYTF.

This chain uses TRBV14 with TRBJ2-7; D may match TRBD1 or TRBD2 (5 bases each). V was pared by 3 bases and J by 6 bases, with 12 bases between. Germline V gives CDR1 SGHDN, CDR2 FVKESK. The length of the CDR3 is 13 residues. CDR3 in amino acids: CASSHLGTGEQYF. The CDR3 coding sequence is TGTGCCAGCAGCCATCTGGGGACGGGCGAGCAGTACTTC.

The chain employs TRBV6-5 and TRBJ1-2; the D gene is possibly TRBD1 (5 bases). From germline, CDR1 is MNHEY and CDR2 SVGAGI. Trimming took 8 bases from V and 5 from J, leaving 9 bases between them. The CDR3 is 11 residues long. CDR3 bases: TGTGCCAGCTGGGCAGGGTATGGCTACACCTTC. Protein sequence: CASWAGYGYTF.

The chain has TRBV3-1 and TRBJ2-3; D may be TRBD1 (7 bases). Germline assignment: CDR1 LGHDT and CDR2 YNNKEL (reference sequence). The CDR3 loop spans 15 amino acids. Deletions cut 4 bases from V and 4 bases from J, with 15 bases between. In DNA form, the CDR3 reads TGTGCCAGCAGCCCAGGGGGGTTTGGTGCAGATACGCAGTATTTT. Protein product: CASSPGGFGADTQYF.

The genes are TRBV6-5 and TRBJ1-1, with unresolved D. The V end lost 6 bases, the J end lost 5 bases, and 16 bases lay between the germline ends. The CDR3 is made up of 14 amino acids. The germline V gene has CDR1 MNHEY and CDR2 SVGAGI. The CDR3 loop is CASSNKPGWTEAFF. The CDR3 DNA reads as TGTGCCAGCAGCAACAAGCCGGGGTGGACTGAAGCTTTCTTT.

This clonotype was seen only a few times. This chain links TRBV20-1 with TRBJ2-5, with TRBD2 matching 9 bases. The CDR3 runs 15 residues. V shed 5 bases, J shed 1 base, and the junction held 8 bases outside the gene matches. From germline, CDR1 is DFQATT and CDR2 SNEGSKA (reference sequence). The CDR3 DNA reads TGCAGTGCTGGTAGCGGGAGTAGGTTCCAAGAGACCCAGTACTTC. It is translated as CSAGSGSRFQETQYF.